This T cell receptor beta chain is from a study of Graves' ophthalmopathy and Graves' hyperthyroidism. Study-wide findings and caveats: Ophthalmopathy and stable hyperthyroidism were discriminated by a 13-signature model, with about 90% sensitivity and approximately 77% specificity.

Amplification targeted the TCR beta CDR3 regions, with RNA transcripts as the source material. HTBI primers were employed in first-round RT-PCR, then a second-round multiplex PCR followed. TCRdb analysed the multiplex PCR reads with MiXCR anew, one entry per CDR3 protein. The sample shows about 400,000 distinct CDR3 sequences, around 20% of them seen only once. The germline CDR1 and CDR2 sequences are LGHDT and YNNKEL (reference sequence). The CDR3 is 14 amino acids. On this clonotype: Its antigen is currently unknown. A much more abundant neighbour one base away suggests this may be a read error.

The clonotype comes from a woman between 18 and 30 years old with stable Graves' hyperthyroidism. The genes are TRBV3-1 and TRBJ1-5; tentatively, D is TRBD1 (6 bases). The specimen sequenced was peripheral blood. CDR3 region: CASSRTGSGQPQQF. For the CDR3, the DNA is TGTGCCAGCAGCCGTACAGGGAGCGGTCAGCCCCAGCAGTTT.